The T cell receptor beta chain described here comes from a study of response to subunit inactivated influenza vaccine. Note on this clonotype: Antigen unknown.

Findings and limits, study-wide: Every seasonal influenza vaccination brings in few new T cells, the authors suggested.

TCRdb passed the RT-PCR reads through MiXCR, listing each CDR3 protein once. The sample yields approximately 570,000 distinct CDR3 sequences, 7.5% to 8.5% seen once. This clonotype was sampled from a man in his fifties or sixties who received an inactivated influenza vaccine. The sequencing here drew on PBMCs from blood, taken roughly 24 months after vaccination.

The CDR3 spells CASRASGGAGDIQYF. The CDR3 bases are TGTGCCAGCAGGGCTAGCGGGGGGGCCGGGGACATTCAGTACTTC. This rearrangement joins TRBV28 to TRBJ2-4; 12 bases are shared with TRBD2. V lost 6 bases to trimming and J lost 8 bases; unmatched junction nucleotides: 8. The CDR3 has 15 amino acids. Germline V lookup: CDR1 MDHEN, CDR2 SYDVKM.